This TCR beta chain derives from a study of T-cell reconstitution after alpha-beta-depleted transplantation in children. Unique molecular identifiers were used in preparing the TCRbeta library. Via MiXCR, TCRdb re-called the PCR reads, giving one row per CDR3 protein. The sample shows some 220,000 distinct CDR3 sequences, approximately 10% of them seen only once. Trimming pared 2 bases from V and 2 bases from J, leaving 16 bases between. Germline CDR1 is DFQATT and CDR2 is SNEGSKA (reference sequence). The CDR3 has 16 residues. This clonotype was detected many times. The sample consisted of PBMCs, taken before TCRalphabeta/CD19-depleted stem cell transplant. The receptor was derived from a child under two years old with acute myeloid leukemia, due to receive a stem cell transplant. The chain joins TRBV20-1 to TRBJ2-1, with TRBD1 as a possible D gene (5 bases). In DNA form, the CDR3 reads TGCAGTGCTAGACCAATGACAGCAACAGCCTACAATGAGCAGTTCTTC. It specifies CSARPMTATAYNEQFF.